These 28 T cell receptor beta chains came from one sample sequenced in a study of cytomegalovirus exposure and HLA in healthy donors. Primers: 60 Vbeta forward and 13 Jbeta reverse. Repertoires were generated with immunoSEQ multiplex PCR, while TCRdb's copy carries only in-frame clones and drops some. The repertoire holds 110,000 to 150,000 clones, with 70% to 85% as singletons. The sequencing input was PBMCs. The origin of the receptors is a woman in her thirties or forties in good health and CMV-seronegative.

The chain links TRBV28 to TRBJ2-7; 12 bases map to TRBD2. The trim removed 3 bases at V and 1 base at J, leaving 13 bases unmatched. This CDR3 contains 19 residues. Germline V gives CDR1 MDHEN, CDR2 SYDVKM. The CDR3 region has the DNA TGTGCCAGCAGTTTTACAACCGGGACTAGCGGGCTTGGATCCTACGAGCAGTACTTC. It encodes CASSFTTGTSGLGSYEQYF.

The rearrangement links TRBV7-9 to TRBJ1-4; D ambiguous. This CDR3 has 12 residues. Trimming removed 2 bases at V and 7 bases at J, with 5 bases between. The germline V gene has CDR1 SEHNR and CDR2 FQNEAQ (reference sequence). Here the CDR3 reads CASSLRSEKLFF. Written as DNA, the CDR3 is TGTGCCAGCAGCTTACGGAGTGAAAAACTGTTTTTT.

V gene TRBV5-1 combines with J gene TRBJ2-7; D possibly corresponds to TRBD2 (5 bases). CDR1 SGHRS and CDR2 YFSETQ come from the germline V gene. Trimming took 3 bases from V and 7 from J, leaving 20 bases between them. The CDR3 length is 15 residues. The CDR3 reads CASSSSGIPSGEQYF. The CDR3, as DNA: TGCGCCAGCAGCTCCTCCGGGATTCCATCAGGAGAGCAGTACTTC.

The J gene is TRBJ1-3, the V gene TRBV25-1; D unclear. This CDR3 is built from 12 residues. Trimming removed 7 bases at V and 3 bases at J, with 7 bases between. Germline loops: CDR1 MGHDK, CDR2 SYGVNS. The CDR3 reads CASKSNGNTIYF. The CDR3 DNA sequence: TGTGCCAGCAAAAGCAATGGAAACACCATATATTTT.

The chain combines TRBV6-1 with TRBJ1-1; D unresolved. CDR3 length equals 13 residues. The germline gives CDR1 MNHNS, CDR2 SASEGT. Trimming removed 3 bases from V and 4 bases from J, with 9 bases in between. The CDR3 reads CASSEFPGTEAFF. The DNA of the CDR3 is TGTGCCAGCAGTGAGTTTCCGGGCACTGAAGCTTTCTTT.

The rearrangement joins TRBV20-1 to TRBJ2-5; no clear D. The J call is in doubt because the DNA end fits TRBJ2-7 better. This CDR3 is built from 10 residues. Germline CDR1 DFQATT, CDR2 SNEGSKA (reference sequence). In DNA, the CDR3 is TGCAGTGCTTTCTGGTACGAGCAGTACTTC. Translated, it gives CSAFWYEQYF.

The V call is TRBV28, the J call TRBJ2-7; a possible D gene is TRBD2 (5 bases). This CDR3 is 13 amino acids long. The V gene's germline CDR1 is MDHEN and CDR2 SYDVKM. Trimming pared 3 bases from V and 3 bases from J, leaving 9 bases between. DNA of the CDR3: TGTGCCAGCAGTTTTGGGGAGTACTACGAGCAGTACTTC. Translation gives CASSFGEYYEQYF.

The chain uses TRBV29-1 and TRBJ2-7; 9 bases are shared with TRBD2. V shed 4 bases, J shed 0 bases, and the junction held 4 bases outside the gene matches. Germline V gene lookup returns CDR1 SQVTM and CDR2 ANQGSEA. CDR3 length: 14 amino acids. The CDR3 here is CSVVGLASSYEQYF. DNA for the CDR3: TGCAGCGTTGTGGGACTAGCTAGCTCCTACGAGCAGTACTTC.

This chain links TRBV25-1 with TRBJ2-7; D gene unclear. The germline CDR1 and CDR2 sequences are MGHDK and SYGVNS. This CDR3 contains 14 residues. V dropped 0 bases and J dropped 2 bases, with 8 bases sitting between them. CDR3 sequence (DNA): TGTGCCAGCAGTGAATATGGCAGAACCTACGAGCAGTACTTC. It yields the protein CASSEYGRTYEQYF.

The gene calls are TRBV5-1 and TRBJ2-7; weak D call: TRBD1 (5 bases). The CDR3 length is 12 residues. Germline loops: CDR1 SGHRS, CDR2 YFSETQ. Trimming stripped 7 bases from V and 5 bases from J, with 13 bases between. In DNA form, the CDR3 reads TGCGCCAGCGGGAACTCGGACAACGAGCAGTACTTC. This sequence encodes CASGNSDNEQYF.

The V and J genes are TRBV29-1 and TRBJ1-5, with a weak D call TRBD1 (5 bases). Trimming pared 8 bases from V and 5 bases from J, leaving 13 bases between. The CDR3 is made up of 12 amino acids. Germline lookup yields CDR1 SQVTM and CDR2 ANQGSEA. The CDR3 here is CSPRSGDQPQHF. The CDR3 coding sequence is TGCAGCCCCAGGTCGGGGGATCAGCCCCAGCATTTT. The entire variable domain, with the rest obtained from reference TRBV29-1 and TRBJ1-5, is as follows: SAVISQKPSRDICQRGTSLTIQCQVDSQVTMMFWYRQQPGQSLTLIATANQGSEATYESGFVIDKFPISRPNLTFSTLTVSNMSPEDSSIYLCSPRSGDQPQHFGDGTRLSIL.

The chain recombines TRBV7-2 with TRBJ2-7; 12 bases are shared with TRBD2. CDR1 SGHTA and CDR2 FQGNSA come from the germline V gene. V was pared by 5 bases and J by 9 bases, with 11 bases of the junction left unmatched. The CDR3 has 15 amino acids. Written as DNA, the CDR3 is TGTGCCAGCAGCCAGACTAGCGGGAGCTTACCGGGGCAGTACTTC. Protein sequence: CASSQTSGSLPGQYF.

V usage is TRBV9 and J usage is TRBJ1-5, with D unclear. This CDR3 is built from 13 residues. Germline V gene sequence: CDR1 SGDLS, CDR2 YYNGEE. Trimming took off 1 base at V and 10 bases at J, with 12 bases between the two ends. The chain's CDR3 is CASSVYLEDPQHF. The CDR3 nucleotides are TGTGCCAGCAGCGTATACTTGGAGGATCCCCAGCATTTT.

This rearrangement joins TRBV7-8 to TRBJ1-2; 10 bases align to TRBD1. The CDR3 spans 16 residues. V lost 0 bases, J lost 4 bases, and 5 bases stayed unmatched. Germline CDR1 SGHVS, CDR2 FQNEAQ. The CDR3 loop is CASSLARDRGSYGYTF. CDR3 DNA: TGTGCCAGCAGCTTAGCCCGGGACAGGGGTTCCTATGGCTACACCTTC.

The chain joins TRBV4-2 to TRBJ2-7; TRBD1 matches 7 bases. Germline values: CDR1 LGHNA, CDR2 YNFKEQ. This CDR3 comprises 14 residues. V was pared by 5 bases and J by 2 bases, with 6 bases of the junction left unmatched. CDR3 protein: CASSKMGQPYEQYF. As DNA, the CDR3 is TGTGCCAGCAGCAAAATGGGACAGCCCTACGAGCAGTACTTC.

This chain connects TRBV6-5 to TRBJ1-5; the match to TRBD1 covers 8 bases. CDR1 is MNHEY and CDR2 is SVGAGI in the germline V gene. Losses at the gene ends were 6 bases for V and 7 bases for J; bases not matched to a gene: 11. The CDR3 is 15 amino acids. The CDR3 loop reads CASSFSRDRRQPQHF. The CDR3 nucleotides read TGTGCCAGCAGCTTCTCCCGGGACAGGAGACAGCCCCAGCATTTT.

CDR3 bases: TGTGCCAGCAGTGAAGGACGAGGTTCATCAGATTCACCCCTCCACTTT. Encoded protein: CASSEGRGSSDSPLHF. V and J are TRBV6-1 and TRBJ1-6; unclear D gene. The CDR3 consists of 16 residues. Germline V gene lookup returns CDR1 MNHNS and CDR2 SASEGT. Trimming took off 1 base at V and 8 bases at J, with 15 bases between the two ends.

This clone was observed a single time. The gene calls are TRBV18 and TRBJ2-7, with 8 nucleotides matching TRBD2. The CDR3 loop spans 16 amino acids. J lost 3 bases, V lost 5 bases, and 12 bases had no gene match. Germline CDR1 reads KGHSH; CDR2 reads LQKENI. The CDR3 spells CASSDNGAGDGYEQYF. CDR3 sequence (DNA): TGTGCCAGCTCAGATAACGGAGCGGGAGACGGCTACGAGCAGTACTTC.

The rearrangement joins TRBV18 to TRBJ2-1; D possibly corresponds to TRBD1 (6 bases). This CDR3 spans 15 amino acids. V lost 3 bases and J lost 5, with 14 bases in between. CDR1 and CDR2 from the germline V gene are KGHSH and LQKENI. The DNA of the CDR3 is TGTGCCAGCTCACCCCGAGGGACACGGAACAATGAGCAGTTCTTC. Its protein is CASSPRGTRNNEQFF.

The chain combines TRBV2 with TRBJ1-5, with D unresolved. The germline V gene has CDR1 SNHLY and CDR2 FYNNEI. Trimming stripped 6 bases from V and 2 bases from J, with 8 bases between. The CDR3 spans 13 residues. DNA for the CDR3: TGTGCCAGCAGGGGTAGCGGCAATCAGCCCCAGCATTTT. It is translated as CASRGSGNQPQHF. The variable domain in full, with the rest retrieved from reference TRBV2 and TRBJ1-5, is EPEVTQTPSHQVTQMGQEVILRCVPISNHLYFYWYRQILGQKVEFLVSFYNNEISEKSEIFDDQFSVERPDGSNFTLKIRSTKLEDSAMYFCASRGSGNQPQHFGDGTRLSIL.

J is TRBJ2-2 and V is TRBV29-1, with 7 bases fitting TRBD1. This CDR3 region has 14 residues. V dropped 4 bases and J dropped 1; count of bases not matched to a gene: 3. Germline CDR1 reads SQVTM; CDR2 reads ANQGSEA. CDR3 DNA: TGCAGCGTTGTGGGACAGCAGAACACCGGGGAGCTGTTTTTT. Its translation is CSVVGQQNTGELFF.

V gene TRBV7-2 combines with J gene TRBJ1-2; D possibly corresponds to TRBD1 (5 bases). The CDR3 sequence is 14 residues long. V was shortened by 4 bases and J by 3 bases, with 12 bases between the two germline ends. CDR1 and CDR2 from the germline V gene are SGHTA and FQGNSA. Here the CDR3 DNA reads TGTGCCAGCAGCTCCAGGGTATTAGACTATGGCTACACCTTC. Protein product: CASSSRVLDYGYTF.

V usage is TRBV15 and J usage is TRBJ2-2, with 9 bases that match TRBD1. In germline, CDR1 is LNHNV, CDR2 YYDKDF (reference sequence). Trimming removed 3 bases from V and 2 bases from J; junction bases left unmatched: 10. This CDR3 has 18 amino acids. CDR3 DNA: TGTGCCACCAGCAGTTTTAAACGGGACAGGGAAAACACCGGGGAGCTGTTTTTT. It specifies CATSSFKRDRENTGELFF.

The genes are TRBV5-1 and TRBJ2-5; TRBD1 agrees at 10 bases. This CDR3 is built from 15 residues. V gave up 2 bases and J gave up 11 bases; unmatched junction bases: 12. Germline V gene lookup returns CDR1 SGHRS and CDR2 YFSETQ. CDR3 sequence (DNA): TGCGCCAGCAGCTTCCTGGCCGGGACAGGGGATGAGCAGTACTTC. As protein: CASSFLAGTGDEQYF.

J is TRBJ1-2 and V is TRBV28; 7 bases fit TRBD1. The V gene's germline CDR1 is MDHEN and CDR2 SYDVKM. The CDR3 runs to 13 residues. V lost 3 bases and J lost 5; bases outside the gene matches: 3. CDR3 amino acids: CASSLDRPYGYTF. The CDR3 DNA is TGTGCCAGCAGTTTGGACAGGCCATATGGCTACACCTTC.

This clone is a singleton in its sample. V usage is TRBV28 and J usage is TRBJ2-3; possibly TRBD1 for D (6 bases). In germline, CDR1 is MDHEN, CDR2 SYDVKM. The CDR3 extends over 16 amino acids. Trimming left V 5 bases short and J 4 bases short, with 19 bases between. This CDR3 is CASSQIAGAVSDTQYF. CDR3 DNA sequence: TGTGCCAGCAGTCAAATCGCAGGGGCTGTATCAGATACGCAGTATTTT.

The J gene is TRBJ2-5, the V gene TRBV7-9, with 9 bases lining up with TRBD1. The end of the DNA fits TRBJ2-7 better, so the J call may be wrong. The germline CDR1 and CDR2 sequences are SEHNR and FQNEAQ (reference sequence). The CDR3 runs to 13 residues. Here the CDR3 DNA reads TGTGCCAGCAGCCCGGGACAGGGCTACGAGCAGTACTTC. Translating it yields CASSPGQGYEQYF.

The chain employs TRBV6-6 and TRBJ2-7; TRBD1 matches 10 bases. Germline loops: CDR1 MNHNY, CDR2 SVGAGI (reference sequence). V lost 6 bases, J lost 5 bases, and 7 bases stayed unmatched. The CDR3 contains 14 residues. This CDR3 reads CASSVAGQGNEQYF. The DNA for the CDR3 is TGTGCCAGCAGCGTCGCGGGACAGGGGAACGAGCAGTACTTC.